This T cell receptor (beta chain) is from a study of T cell responses to AZD1222 COVID-19 vaccine. Produced via immunoSEQ multiplex PCR; TCRdb's table is partial and in-frame only. The data show fewer than 200,000 clones, approximately 90% seen once. Of note for this clone: The germline gene is not matched at one end of the junction; a read error may be the cause.

The CDR3 runs to 11 residues. Germline CDR1 DFQATT, CDR2 SNEGSKA (reference sequence). The V call is TRBV20-1, the J call TRBJ2-7; perhaps D is TRBD1 or TRBD2 (5 bases each). This material consisted of peripheral blood, taken on day 0 of AZD1222 vaccination. This clonotype was sampled from an adult in good health. CDR3 sequence reads: CSAEAPQGPGF. The CDR3 nucleotides are TGCAGTGCCGAGGCTCCCCAGGGACCCGGCTTC.